This T cell receptor (beta chain) stems from a study of T cell responses to AZD1222 COVID-19 vaccine. Study-wide findings and caveats: The donor cohort was predominantly white British with a female majority, and clonal diversity may have been underestimated. Two AZD1222 administrations were followed by greater Spike-specific TCR breadth and depth.

TCRdb's copy holds only in-frame clones and misses some; the assay was immunoSEQ multiplex PCR. The table has about 110,000 clones, about 80% seen once. The CDR3 spans 14 residues. Trimming left V 4 bases short and J 4 bases short, with 14 bases between. Germline V gives CDR1 SGHRS, CDR2 YFSETQ. About this clone itself: Its antigen is currently unknown.

J is TRBJ2-5 and V is TRBV5-1; D tentatively reads TRBD1 or TRBD2 (5 bases each). The TCR was taken from an adult in good health. Here the sequenced sample was peripheral blood, taken on day 0 of AZD1222 vaccination. As DNA, the CDR3 is TGCGCCAGCAGCCCGCGGACGGGACGAGAGACCCAGTACTTC. Translated, it gives CASSPRTGRETQYF.